One sample yielded the 4 T cell receptor beta chains listed below, sequenced in a study of blood T cells in healthy people across ages (dated by TCRdb to the mid-2010s). Preparation of the library involved 5' RACE. TCRdb shows the sequencer as Illumina HiSeq 2500. The second PCR ran for about 6 to 11 cycles and used a J-beta primer mix along with a sample-barcoded 5' primer. Through fastp at Q25 and MiXCR, TCRdb rebuilt clones from the public reads, retaining in-frame beta chains. Rows are combined by CDR3 protein, so each entry shows the most common genes and DNA. The sample profile shows hundreds of thousands of distinct CDR3 sequences; roughly 34% of them were found once. The ten largest clones add up to 10% to 15% of the sample. The sequenced sample was blood. The receptors come from a man aged 18 to 35 in good health.

This clonotype was detected ten times or more. This rearrangement joins TRBV7-2 to TRBJ2-7; D is unclear. The CDR3 runs to 13 residues. Trimming cost V 1 base and J 3 bases, with 7 bases left between them. Germline loops: CDR1 SGHTA, CDR2 FQGNSA. The CDR3 protein is CASSLEQFYEQYF. The CDR3 bases are TGTGCCAGCAGCTTAGAACAATTCTACGAGCAGTACTTC.

This chain uses TRBV29-1 with TRBJ2-3, with TRBD2 identical over 8 bases. The V and J ends lost 4 bases and 7 bases, in that order; junction bases with no gene match: 13. The CDR3 contains 15 residues. CDR1 is SQVTM and CDR2 is ANQGSEA in the germline V gene. CDR3 bases: TGCAGCGTTGGGGGAGGACTAGCCCCCGAGCATACGCAGTATTTT. Translating gives CSVGGGLAPEHTQYF.

As concerns this clonotype: It may be a read error: a sequence one base away is much more abundant. The CDR3 DNA is TGTGTCAGCAGCTTAGCCCTGAACACTGAAGCTTTCTTT. Translated: CVSSLALNTEAFF. The chain recombines TRBV13 with TRBJ1-1, with unresolved D. The germline V gene encodes CDR1 PRHDT and CDR2 FYEKMQ (reference sequence). The CDR3 consists of 13 residues.

This clonotype was seen only a few times. The chain carries TRBV29-1 and TRBJ2-2; D is tentatively TRBD1 or TRBD2 (5 bases each). Germline loops: CDR1 SQVTM, CDR2 ANQGSEA. The CDR3 consists of 15 residues. The ends were cut back, 4 bases at V and 4 bases at J, with 16 bases in the middle. CDR3 in amino acids: CSVVWQGVSTGELFF. The CDR3 DNA reads TGCAGCGTTGTTTGGCAGGGAGTATCCACCGGGGAGCTGTTTTTT.